Included here is one T cell receptor (beta chain) sequence, with context. This sample was included in a study of blood T cell repertoires in COVID-19. For the study at large: Spain, Italy and the United States supplied samples that represented acute and convalescent COVID-19. Sources were T cells, B-cell-depleted T cells, or PBMCs; the material itself was cDNA or gDNA.

Original analysis: Amplification of reference gene primers was used by the study to estimate nucleated cell counts. Profiling relied on immunoSEQ multiplex PCR, and the TCRdb table lists in-frame clones only, not all of them. The DNA gave D and trimming, while V, J and clone size come from that table. The sample shows 180,000 or so clones, 88% of them seen only once. The CDR3 length is 15 residues. In germline, CDR1 is SGHRS, CDR2 YFSETQ. The V end was cut by 1 base, the J end by 10 bases, with 15 bases between. Source material: peripheral blood. This TCR came from a man between 18 and 29 years old with active or convalescent COVID-19. The chain carries TRBV5-1 and TRBJ1-6; D gene ambiguous. In nucleotides, the CDR3 is TGCGCCAGCAGCTTGTTTGGAGGGAGGGAATCACCCCTCCACTTT. Its translation is CASSLFGGRESPLHF.